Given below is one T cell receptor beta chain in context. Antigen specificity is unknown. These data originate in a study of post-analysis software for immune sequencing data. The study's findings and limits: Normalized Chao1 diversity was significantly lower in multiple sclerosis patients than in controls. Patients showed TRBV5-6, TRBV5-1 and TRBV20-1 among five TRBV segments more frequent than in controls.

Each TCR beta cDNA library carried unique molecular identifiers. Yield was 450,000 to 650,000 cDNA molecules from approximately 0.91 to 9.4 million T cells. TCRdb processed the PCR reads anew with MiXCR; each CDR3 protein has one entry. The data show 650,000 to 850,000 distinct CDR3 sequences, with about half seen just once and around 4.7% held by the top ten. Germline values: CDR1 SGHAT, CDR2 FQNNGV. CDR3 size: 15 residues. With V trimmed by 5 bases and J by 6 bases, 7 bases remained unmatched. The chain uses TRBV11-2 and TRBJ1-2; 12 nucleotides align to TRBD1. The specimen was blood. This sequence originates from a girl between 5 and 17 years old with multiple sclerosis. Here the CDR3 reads CASSPRDRGLNGYTF. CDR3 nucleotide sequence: TGTGCCAGCAGCCCGCGGGACAGGGGGCTGAATGGCTACACCTTC.